The 8 T cell receptor beta chains listed next were all sequenced from one sample in a study of T cells after yellow fever vaccination. TCRdb analysed the 5' RACE reads with MiXCR anew, one entry per CDR3 protein. The table shows approximately 90,000 distinct CDR3 sequences, with roughly 6% occurring only once. The material sequenced was CD8+ T cells sorted from PBMCs, taken 10 days after the yellow fever booster vaccination. The receptors derive from a man between 18 and 35 years old who received the YFV17D yellow fever vaccine.

This clonotype came up a few times. As DNA, the CDR3 is TGTGCCAGCAGCTTAGGGGGGGCGGATGAGCAGTTCTTC. Translated, it gives CASSLGGADEQFF. This sequence joins TRBV9 and TRBJ2-1; tentatively, D is TRBD2 (7 bases). The V gene lost 4 bases and the J gene lost 8 bases, with 13 bases spanning the gap. The CDR3 totals 13 residues. The V gene's germline CDR1 is SGDLS and CDR2 YYNGEE.

This clonotype was recorded a few times. The CDR3 reads CASSQDRARETQYF. In DNA, the CDR3 is TGCGCCAGCAGTCAGGACAGGGCGAGGGAGACCCAGTACTTC. J is TRBJ2-5 and V is TRBV23-1; 8 bases line up with TRBD1. TRBV23-1 is noted as an ORF with a role that remains uncertain. This CDR3 region has 14 residues. Losses at the gene ends were 3 bases for V and 5 bases for J; bases not matched to a gene: 5.

This sequence joins TRBV4-1 and TRBJ2-7; the D call may be TRBD1 or TRBD2 (5 bases each). This CDR3 region has 13 residues. Germline V CDR1 and CDR2: MGHRA, YSYEKL. The ends were cut back, 3 bases at V and 12 bases at J, with 18 bases in the middle. CDR3 protein: CASSHQRDRAPYF. CDR3 nucleotides: TGCGCCAGCAGCCATCAGAGGGACCGGGCTCCGTACTTC.

This clonotype was seen only a few times. The limits of the CDR3 on the DNA are not certain, so only TCRdb's listed CDR3 is given. This chain uses TRBV3-1 with TRBJ2-2; the DNA was not used to check the table's D call, TRBD1. The CDR3 totals 13 residues, both ends included. Germline CDR1 LGHDT, CDR2 YNNKEL (reference sequence). The CDR3 loop reads CASSEQGPGSCFF.

This sequence joins TRBV4-3 and TRBJ2-1; D gene uncertain. The CDR3 totals 16 residues. The V gene's germline CDR1 is LGHNA and CDR2 YSLEER. V lost 0 bases and J lost 4, with 13 bases in between. CDR3 coding DNA: TGCGCCAGCAGCCAAGATCTACAGCTTACATACAATGAGCAGTTCTTC. This sequence encodes CASSQDLQLTYNEQFF.

This clonotype was seen more than once but under ten times. The chain joins TRBV12-3 or TRBV12-4 to TRBJ2-1; 15 bases line up with TRBD2. The CDR3 consists of 18 residues. V was pared by 1 base and J by 7 bases, with 8 bases of the junction left unmatched. CDR3 sequence: CASSLVPGLAGGENEQFF. The CDR3 DNA follows: TGTGCCAGCAGTTTAGTGCCGGGACTAGCGGGGGGTGAGAATGAGCAGTTCTTC.

The J gene is TRBJ1-6, the V gene TRBV28, with a weak D call TRBD1 (6 bases). V dropped 5 bases and J dropped 2 bases, with 10 bases sitting between them. This CDR3 is 15 amino acids long. In germline, CDR1 is MDHEN, CDR2 SYDVKM. The CDR3 DNA follows: TGTGCCAGCAGTCCCCGACAGGCCTATAATTCACCCCTCCACTTT. It translates to CASSPRQAYNSPLHF.

The CDR3 here is CASSVRVGPAYEQYF. The CDR3 nucleotides read TGTGCCAGCAGCGTCCGCGTTGGGCCAGCCTACGAGCAGTACTTC. V usage is TRBV9 and J usage is TRBJ2-7; D not resolved. Germline loops: CDR1 SGDLS, CDR2 YYNGEE. V was shortened by 2 bases and J by 2 bases, with 14 bases between the two germline ends. This CDR3 comprises 15 residues. The whole variable domain, filled in from reference TRBV9 and TRBJ2-7, reads DSGVTQTPKHLITATGQRVTLRCSPRSGDLSVYWYQQSLDQGLQFLIQYYNGEERAKGNILERFSAQQFPDLHSELNLSSLELGDSALYFCASSVRVGPAYEQYFGPGTRLTVT.